The rows below give T cell receptor beta chains drawn from one sample of a study of T cell responses to AZD1222 COVID-19 vaccine. Produced via immunoSEQ multiplex PCR; TCRdb's table is partial and in-frame only. The sample yields some 150,000 clones, roughly 87% seen once. Sequences were derived from peripheral blood, sampled 28 days after the second AZD1222 dose. These receptors were collected from an adult who received the AZD1222 COVID-19 vaccine. The CDR3 runs from the conserved cysteine through the conserved F or W. Clone sizes are given selectively: once, few, many, or a class where the clone is expanded.

j_call | clone_size | v_call | cdr3_aa
TRBJ1-1 | . | TRBV12-3/TRBV12-4 | CASSPDKNTEAFF
TRBJ1-2 | . | TRBV7-8 | CASSLGEINGYTF
TRBJ1-6 | . | TRBV27 | CASSLIQENSPLHF
TRBJ2-5 | . | TRBV6-5 | CASSYGGAGTQYF
TRBJ1-1 | . | TRBV27 | CATKDRMNTEAFF
TRBJ2-7 | once | TRBV7-2 | CASSLGGGQGYEQYF
TRBJ2-7 | . | TRBV30 | CAWSVMVGSLREQYF
TRBJ2-7 | . | TRBV2 | CASSGDRIYEQYF
TRBJ2-7 | . | TRBV27 | CASSNLGLAGGYEQYF
TRBJ2-1 | . | TRBV3-1/TRBV3-2 | CASSQACLGGPQFF
TRBJ1-5 | . | TRBV28 | CASRPGDYSNQPQHF
TRBJ2-3 | . | TRBV27 | CASSIFATDTQYF
TRBJ2-7 | . | TRBV5-4 | CASSSGTGQGSEQYF
TRBJ2-3 | once | TRBV11-2 | CASSLDRTGSYF
TRBJ2-1 | . | TRBV7-8 | CASSWGLAEQFF
TRBJ2-7 | . | TRBV7-9 | CASSPRATNEQYF